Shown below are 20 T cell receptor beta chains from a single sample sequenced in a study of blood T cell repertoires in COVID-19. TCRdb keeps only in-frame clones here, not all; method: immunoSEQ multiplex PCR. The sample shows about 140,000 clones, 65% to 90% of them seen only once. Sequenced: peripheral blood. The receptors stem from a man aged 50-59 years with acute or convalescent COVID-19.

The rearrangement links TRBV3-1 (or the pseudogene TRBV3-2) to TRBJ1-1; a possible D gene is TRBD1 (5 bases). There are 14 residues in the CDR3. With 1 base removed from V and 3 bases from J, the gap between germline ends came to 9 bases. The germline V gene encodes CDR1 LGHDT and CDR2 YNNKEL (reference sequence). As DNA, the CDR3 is TGTGCCAGCAGCCAAGGGGGGGGAGACACTGAAGCTTTCTTT. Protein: CASSQGGGDTEAFF.

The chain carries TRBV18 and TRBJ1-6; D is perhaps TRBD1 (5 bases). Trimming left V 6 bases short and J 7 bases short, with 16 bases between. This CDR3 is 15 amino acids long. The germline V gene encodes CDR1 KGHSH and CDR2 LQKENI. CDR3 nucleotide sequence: TGTGCCAGCTCCTCCCGTGGAGGGGTGAATTCACCCCTCCACTTT. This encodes CASSSRGGVNSPLHF. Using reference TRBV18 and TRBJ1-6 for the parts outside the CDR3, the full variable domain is NAGVMQNPRHLVRRRGQEARLRCSPMKGHSHVYWYRQLPEEGLKFMVYLQKENIIDESGMPKERFSAEFPKEGPSILRIQQVVRGDSAAYFCASSSRGGVNSPLHFGNGTRLTVT.

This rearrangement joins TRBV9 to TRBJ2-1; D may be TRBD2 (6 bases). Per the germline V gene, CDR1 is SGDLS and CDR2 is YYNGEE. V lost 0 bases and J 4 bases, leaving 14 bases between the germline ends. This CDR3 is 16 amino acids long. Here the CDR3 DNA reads TGTGCCAGCAGCGTAGTTTCCCTAGCGACGTACAATGAGCAGTTCTTC. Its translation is CASSVVSLATYNEQFF.

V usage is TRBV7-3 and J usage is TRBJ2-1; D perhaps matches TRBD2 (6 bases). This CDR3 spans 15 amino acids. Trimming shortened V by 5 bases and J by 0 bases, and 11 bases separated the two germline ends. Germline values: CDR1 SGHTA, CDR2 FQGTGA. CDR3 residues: CASSRSGGSYNEQFF. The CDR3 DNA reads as TGTGCCAGCAGCCGATCCGGGGGCTCCTACAATGAGCAGTTCTTC.

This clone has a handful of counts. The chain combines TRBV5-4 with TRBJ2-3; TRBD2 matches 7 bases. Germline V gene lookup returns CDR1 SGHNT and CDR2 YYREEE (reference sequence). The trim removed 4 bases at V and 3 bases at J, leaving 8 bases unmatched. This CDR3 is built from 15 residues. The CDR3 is CASSPPSGATDTQYF. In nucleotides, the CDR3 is TGTGCCAGCAGCCCCCCTAGCGGCGCGACAGATACGCAGTATTTT.

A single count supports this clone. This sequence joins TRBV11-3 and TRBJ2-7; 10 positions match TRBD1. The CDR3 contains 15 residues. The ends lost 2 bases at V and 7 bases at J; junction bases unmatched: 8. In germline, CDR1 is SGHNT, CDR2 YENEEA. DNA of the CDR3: TGTGCCAGCAGCTTAACCGGACAGGGGGTTGGGGAGCAGTACTTC. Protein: CASSLTGQGVGEQYF.

This chain's CDR3 is CASSFSSGNEQFF. DNA of the CDR3: TGTGCCAGCAGTTTTAGTTCGGGCAATGAGCAGTTCTTC. This sequence joins TRBV12-3 or TRBV12-4 and TRBJ2-1; D is uncertain. V was clipped by 3 bases and J by 6 bases, with 9 bases between them. This CDR3 has 13 amino acids.

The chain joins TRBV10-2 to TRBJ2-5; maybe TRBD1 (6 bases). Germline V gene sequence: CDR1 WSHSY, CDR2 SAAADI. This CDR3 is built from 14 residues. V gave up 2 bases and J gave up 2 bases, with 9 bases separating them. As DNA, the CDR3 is TGCGCCAGCAGTGAGAGCAGGGGTCAAGAGACCCAGTACTTC. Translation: CASSESRGQETQYF.

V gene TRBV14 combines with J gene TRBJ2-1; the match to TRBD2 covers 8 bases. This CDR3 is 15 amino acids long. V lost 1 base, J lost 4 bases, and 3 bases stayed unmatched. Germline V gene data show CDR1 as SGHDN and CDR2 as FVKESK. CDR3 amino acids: CASSQVAGRYNEQFF. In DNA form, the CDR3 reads TGTGCCAGCAGCCAAGTAGCGGGACGGTACAATGAGCAGTTCTTC.

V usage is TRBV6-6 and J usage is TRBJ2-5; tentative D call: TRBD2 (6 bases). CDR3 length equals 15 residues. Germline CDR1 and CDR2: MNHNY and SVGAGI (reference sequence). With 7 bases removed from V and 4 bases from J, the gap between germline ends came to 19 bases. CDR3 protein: CASNSAQGGGETQYF. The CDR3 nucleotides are TGTGCCAGCAATTCTGCTCAGGGAGGCGGAGAGACCCAGTACTTC.

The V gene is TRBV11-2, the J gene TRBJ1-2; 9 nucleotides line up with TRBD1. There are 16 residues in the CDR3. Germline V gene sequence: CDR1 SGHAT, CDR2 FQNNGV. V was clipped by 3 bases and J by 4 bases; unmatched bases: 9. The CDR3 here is CASSFTRDRVSYGYTF. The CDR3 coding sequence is TGTGCCAGCAGCTTCACCCGGGACAGGGTCTCCTATGGCTACACCTTC.

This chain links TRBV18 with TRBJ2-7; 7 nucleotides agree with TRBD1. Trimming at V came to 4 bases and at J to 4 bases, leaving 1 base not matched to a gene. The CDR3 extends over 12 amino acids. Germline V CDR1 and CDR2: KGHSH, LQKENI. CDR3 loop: CASSRQGYEQYF. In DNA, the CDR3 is TGTGCCAGCTCACGACAGGGATACGAGCAGTACTTC.

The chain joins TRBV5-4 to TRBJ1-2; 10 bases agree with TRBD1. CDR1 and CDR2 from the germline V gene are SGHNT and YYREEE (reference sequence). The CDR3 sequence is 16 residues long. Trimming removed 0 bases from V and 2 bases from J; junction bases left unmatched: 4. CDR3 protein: CASSLAWGQGNYGYTF. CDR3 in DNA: TGTGCCAGCAGCTTGGCCTGGGGACAGGGGAACTATGGCTACACCTTC.

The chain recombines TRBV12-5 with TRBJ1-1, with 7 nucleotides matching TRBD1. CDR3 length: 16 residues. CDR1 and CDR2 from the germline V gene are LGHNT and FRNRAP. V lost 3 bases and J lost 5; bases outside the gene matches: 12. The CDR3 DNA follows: TGTGCTAGTGGTTTATCCAGGAGGGGGCCTTTTACTGAAGCTTTCTTT. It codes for CASGLSRRGPFTEAFF.

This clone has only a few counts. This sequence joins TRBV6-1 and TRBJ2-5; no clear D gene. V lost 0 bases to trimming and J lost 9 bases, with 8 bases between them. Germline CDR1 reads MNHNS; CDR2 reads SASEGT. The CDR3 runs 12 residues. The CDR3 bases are TGTGCCAGCAGTGAAGCCGAGGCGTCCCAGTACTTC. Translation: CASSEAEASQYF.

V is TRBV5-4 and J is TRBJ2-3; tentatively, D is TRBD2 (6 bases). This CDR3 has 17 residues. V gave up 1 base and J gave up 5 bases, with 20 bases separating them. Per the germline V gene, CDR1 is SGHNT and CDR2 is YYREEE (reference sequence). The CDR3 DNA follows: TGTGCCAGCAGCTTGTCCTTTTTTGCGGGGTCCAAAGATACGCAGTATTTT. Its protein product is CASSLSFFAGSKDTQYF.

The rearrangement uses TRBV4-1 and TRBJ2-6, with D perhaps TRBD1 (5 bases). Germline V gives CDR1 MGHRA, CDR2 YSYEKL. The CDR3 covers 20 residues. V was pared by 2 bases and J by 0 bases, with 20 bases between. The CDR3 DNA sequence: TGCGCCAGCAGCCAACCCCTTGGCACAGGCTCCCTCTCTGGGGCCAACGTCCTGACTTTC. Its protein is CASSQPLGTGSLSGANVLTF.

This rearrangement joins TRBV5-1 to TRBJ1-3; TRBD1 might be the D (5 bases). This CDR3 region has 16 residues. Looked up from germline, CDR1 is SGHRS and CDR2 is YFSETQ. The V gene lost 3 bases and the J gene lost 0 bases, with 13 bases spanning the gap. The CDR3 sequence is CASSWAQGGSGNTIYF. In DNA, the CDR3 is TGCGCCAGCAGCTGGGCGCAGGGAGGCTCTGGAAACACCATATATTTT.

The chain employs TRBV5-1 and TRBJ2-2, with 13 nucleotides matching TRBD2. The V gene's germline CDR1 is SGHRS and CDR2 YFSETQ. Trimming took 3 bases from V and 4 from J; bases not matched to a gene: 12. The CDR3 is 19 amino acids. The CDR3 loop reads CASSSPPGLAGPGTGELFF. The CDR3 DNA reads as TGCGCCAGCAGCTCCCCCCCGGGACTAGCGGGGCCGGGCACCGGGGAGCTGTTTTTT.

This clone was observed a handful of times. This CDR3 reads CASSLTVGTGQNEQYF. CDR3 DNA: TGTGCCAGCAGCTTAACAGTCGGGACAGGGCAAAACGAGCAGTACTTC. The chain employs TRBV11-3 and TRBJ2-7; 9 positions agree with TRBD1. The CDR3 extends over 16 amino acids. J was trimmed by 5 bases and V by 2 bases; bases with no gene match: 10. Germline CDR1 reads SGHNT; CDR2 reads YENEEA. The full variable domain, with the rest looked up from reference TRBV11-3 and TRBJ2-7, is EAGVVQSPRYKIIEKKQPVAFWCNPISGHNTLYWYLQNLGQGPELLIRYENEEAVDDSQLPKDRFSAERLKGVDSTLKIQPAELGDSAVYLCASSLTVGTGQNEQYFGPGTRLTVT.